What follows are 19 T cell receptor beta chains derived from one specimen sequenced in a study of T-cell reconstitution after alpha-beta-depleted transplantation in children. As it was prepared, the TCRbeta library received unique molecular identifiers. TCRdb itself ran the PCR reads through MiXCR, one entry per CDR3 protein. The sample lists roughly 50,000 distinct CDR3 sequences; roughly 46% were seen once. The source material was PBMCs, mostly from graft donor cells, sampled 360 days after TCRalphabeta/CD19-depleted stem cell transplant. These TCRs come from a male patient younger than 18 who had a stem cell transplant for acute lymphoblastic leukemia, so the T cells may come from the graft donor.

The chain joins TRBV2 to TRBJ2-2; TRBD2 agrees at 7 bases. CDR3 size: 13 residues. With V trimmed by 7 bases and J by 6 bases, 5 bases remained unmatched. Germline CDR1 is SNHLY and CDR2 is FYNNEI. This chain's CDR3 is CASTSGNPGELFF. CDR3 nucleotide sequence: TGTGCCAGCACCAGCGGGAATCCCGGGGAGCTGTTTTTT.

The V call is TRBV7-2, the J call TRBJ1-5; D is unresolved. V was trimmed by 1 base and J by 7 bases, leaving 8 bases between them. Germline CDR1 reads SGHTA; CDR2 reads FQGNSA. CDR3 size: 13 residues. CDR3 sequence (DNA): TGTGCCAGCAGCTTAGTGGGGAAACAGCCCCAGCATTTT. Protein product: CASSLVGKQPQHF.

This clonotype was counted a few times. This chain uses TRBV5-1 with TRBJ2-3; possible D gene TRBD2, 5 bases. Trimming cost V 2 bases and J 0 bases, with 19 bases left between them. Germline V lookup: CDR1 SGHRS, CDR2 YFSETQ. This CDR3 spans 18 amino acids. The CDR3: CASSLEGLARVSTDTQYF. In DNA form, the CDR3 reads TGCGCCAGCAGCTTAGAGGGCTTAGCGCGCGTCAGCACAGATACGCAGTATTTT.

The chain is built from TRBV29-1 and TRBJ2-7; 11 bases fit TRBD1. With 6 bases clipped from V and 2 bases from J, the junction kept 6 bases outside the gene matches. CDR1 and CDR2 (germline): SQVTM, ANQGSEA. The CDR3 has 14 amino acids. The CDR3 coding sequence is TGCAGCGTGACCGGGACAGGGGGGACCTACGAGCAGTACTTC. Its protein is CSVTGTGGTYEQYF.

The chain combines TRBV12-3 or TRBV12-4 with TRBJ1-6; D remains ambiguous. The CDR3 runs 14 residues. V lost 6 bases to trimming and J lost 7 bases, with 13 bases between them. CDR3 DNA: TGTGCCAGCAGACGAGGACCAGAGAATTCACCCCTCCACTTT. Amino acids: CASRRGPENSPLHF.

The count of this clonotype is one. This chain links TRBV11-3 with TRBJ2-1, with 7 bases lining up with TRBD2. CDR3 length equals 13 residues. Germline trimming cut 5 bases from V and 4 bases from J; bases unmatched to any gene: 2. Germline CDR1 SGHNT, CDR2 YENEEA. The chain's CDR3 is CASSHGGYNEQFF. CDR3 sequence (DNA): TGTGCCAGCAGCCACGGGGGGTACAATGAGCAGTTCTTC.

The V gene is TRBV9, the J gene TRBJ2-2; D is perhaps TRBD2 (6 bases). In germline, CDR1 is SGDLS, CDR2 YYNGEE. The CDR3 loop spans 14 amino acids. Trimming removed 8 bases at V and 2 bases at J, with 13 bases between. The CDR3 DNA sequence: TGTGCCAGTGAACCGGGAGCCAACACCGGGGAGCTGTTTTTT. Encoded protein: CASEPGANTGELFF.

The chain recombines TRBV29-1 with TRBJ2-7; TRBD1 matches at 8 bases. CDR1 is SQVTM, CDR2 ANQGSEA, per germline. Trimming took 3 bases from V and 3 from J; bases not matched to a gene: 7. The CDR3 contains 14 residues. The CDR3 loop reads CSVDDGTGNYEQYF. The CDR3 nucleotides are TGCAGCGTTGACGATGGGACAGGCAACTACGAGCAGTACTTC.

About this clonotype: At one end the junction does not follow the germline gene, possibly because of a read error. The chain carries TRBV5-5 and TRBJ2-1, with TRBD2 matching over 12 bases. Germline-derived CDR1 and CDR2 are SGHKS and YYEKEE (reference sequence). The CDR3 has 15 residues. The CDR3 nucleotides are TGTGCCAGCAGCTTAAGGCTAGCGGGAGGGAATGAGCTGTTCTTC. Encoded protein: CASSLRLAGGNELFF.

This clonotype turned up a few times. J is TRBJ2-2 and V is TRBV11-2, with 9 bases fitting TRBD2. CDR3 length equals 18 residues. The V segment lost 2 bases and the J segment 3 bases; nucleotides outside the gene matches: 10. Germline CDR1 SGHAT, CDR2 FQNNGV. This CDR3 is CASSLLSAGGSYTGELFF. The CDR3 nucleotides read TGTGCCAGCAGCTTATTATCAGCGGGGGGTTCTTACACCGGGGAGCTGTTTTTT.

This clonotype was observed a few times. The CDR3 DNA reads TGTGCCAGCAGTTCCGACAGTTCCTACGAGCAGTACTTC. Translating gives CASSSDSSYEQYF. V gene TRBV28 combines with J gene TRBJ2-7, with D possibly matching TRBD1 (5 bases). This CDR3 spans 13 amino acids. The V gene's germline CDR1 is MDHEN and CDR2 SYDVKM. V gave up 4 bases and J gave up 1 base, with 8 bases separating them.

The V and J genes are TRBV5-4 and TRBJ2-5; D unclear. Germline V gene lookup returns CDR1 SGHNT and CDR2 YYREEE (reference sequence). Trimming left V 3 bases short and J 2 bases short, with 8 bases between. The CDR3 runs 13 residues. CDR3 in amino acids: CASSSDWQETQYF. CDR3 bases: TGTGCCAGCAGCTCCGACTGGCAAGAGACCCAGTACTTC.

The V gene is TRBV5-1, the J gene TRBJ2-7; maybe TRBD1 (5 bases). CDR1 is SGHRS, CDR2 YFSETQ, per germline. The CDR3 runs to 15 residues. The V end lost 1 base, the J end lost 3 bases, and 14 bases lay between the germline ends. CDR3 amino acids: CASSLTVQGDYEQYF. DNA for the CDR3: TGCGCCAGCAGCTTGACGGTTCAGGGCGACTACGAGCAGTACTTC.

This chain connects TRBV18 to TRBJ1-1; D might be TRBD1 (5 bases). The CDR3 spans 15 residues. V was trimmed by 5 bases and J by 6 bases, leaving 19 bases between them. Germline V lookup: CDR1 KGHSH, CDR2 LQKENI. CDR3 bases: TGTGCCAGCTCAGCAAAGACGGGGGGAAGAGCTGAAGCTTTCTTT. Translated: CASSAKTGGRAEAFF.

The chain uses TRBV6-5 and TRBJ2-7; 13 bases are a match to TRBD2. CDR1 and CDR2 (germline): MNHEY, SVGAGI. J gave up 5 bases and V 2 bases, and 3 bases lay outside the gene matches. The CDR3 contains 15 residues. The CDR3 is CASSYTGLAGHEQYF. CDR3 DNA sequence: TGTGCCAGCAGTTACACGGGACTAGCGGGACACGAGCAGTACTTC.

This clonotype was seen a handful of times. The chain is built from TRBV6-2 or TRBV6-3 and TRBJ2-1; 7 nucleotides agree with TRBD2. Germline CDR1 MNHEY, CDR2 SVGEGT. The CDR3 is 15 residues long. The V and J ends lost 2 bases and 2 bases, in that order; junction bases with no gene match: 3. The CDR3 loop reads CASSYRGGAYNEQFF. The CDR3 DNA is TGTGCCAGCAGTTACCGTGGGGGGGCCTACAATGAGCAGTTCTTC.

The rearrangement joins TRBV12-3 or TRBV12-4 to TRBJ2-7, with D perhaps matching TRBD1 (6 bases). This CDR3 region has 13 residues. The V end was cut by 1 base, the J end by 5 bases, with 9 bases between. CDR3 sequence reads: CASSLGTVNEQYF. The CDR3 nucleotides read TGTGCCAGCAGTTTAGGGACAGTGAACGAGCAGTACTTC.

This sequence joins TRBV6-2 or TRBV6-3 and TRBJ2-5; D not certain. This CDR3 is built from 13 residues. Looked up from germline, CDR1 is MNHEY and CDR2 is SVGEGT. V shed 8 bases and J shed 5 bases, with 15 bases lying between them. The CDR3 DNA sequence: TGTGCCAGCGCCACTGGGTTTTTTGAGACCCAGTACTTC. Translated: CASATGFFETQYF.

This chain uses TRBV11-2 with TRBJ2-3; D may be TRBD1 or TRBD2 (5 bases each). The CDR3 covers 16 residues. Trimming took off 4 bases at V and 2 bases at J, with 16 bases between the two ends. From germline, CDR1 is SGHAT and CDR2 FQNNGV. The DNA for the CDR3 is TGTGCCAGCAGCTCCCGGCGCCCGGGGCTCACAGATACGCAGTATTTT. Residues: CASSSRRPGLTDTQYF. Supplemented by reference TRBV11-2 and TRBJ2-3, the full variable domain reads EAGVAQSPRYKIIEKRQSVAFWCNPISGHATLYWYQQILGQGPKLLIQFQNNGVVDDSQLPKDRFSAERLKGVDSTLKIQPAKLEDSAVYLCASSSRRPGLTDTQYFGPGTRLTVL.